Described below is a single T cell receptor (beta chain) sequence and its context. The antigen remains undetermined. This CDR3 spans 15 amino acids. V was pared by 4 bases and J by 8 bases, with 8 bases of the junction left unmatched. From germline, CDR1 is SGHDT and CDR2 YYEEEE. CD4+CD25+CD127- Tregs, CD4+CD25- non-Tregs, CD4 and CD8 cells were sorted. This record belongs to a study of Tregs in tolerant kidney transplant recipients. Study-wide points: The small number of patients limits these findings pending further validation.

The protocol was immunoSEQ multiplex PCR, while the TCRdb copy is restricted to in-frame clones and leaves out a portion. The sample yields 60,000 or so clones, approximately 82% seen once. The chain employs TRBV5-6 and TRBJ1-3; 11 nucleotides line up with TRBD1. The sequencing input was CD4+ T cells from blood. The clonotype originates from a human donor in good health. The DNA for the CDR3 is TGTGCCAGCAGCCAGAGAAGGACAGGGGGCTACACCATATATTTT. Protein sequence: CASSQRRTGGYTIYF.